Reported below is one T cell receptor (beta chain). This clonotype turned up a few times. This receptor's antigen is unknown. The input lacks base qualities; no much larger clone sits a single base away. Genomic DNA extracted from blood, in amounts of 250-500 ng, served as the starting material for amplifying TRB repertoires. This sample was included in a study of T and B cells in COVID-19 patients (TCRdb year 2020). Study-level background: In this study, adaptive immunity was profiled in COVID-19 patients who either had active infection or had recovered, using TRB and IGH repertoire sequencing of peripheral blood. As many as 9 follow-up blood samples were taken per patient, and some of the samples covered different disease stages within the same individual. Of the approximately 21 patients in the active-infection cohort, 12 were critically ill and needed mechanical ventilation or ECMO. Over 7.5 million TCR sequences were analysed from a TCR and BCR sequence repository that comprised 35 or so patients and 65 to 75 time points. Comorbidities linked to unfavorable COVID-19 outcome were present in 18 of 20 patients in the active-infection cohort. Repertoire analyses used an age-matched reference group of approximately 40 healthy donors who were negative for COVID-19 antibodies as the comparison. A recovered cohort included more than 15 patients who provided approximately 20 samples, and most of these patients had mild to moderate COVID-19 treated on an outpatient basis. A couple of patients were in both the active and recovered cohorts because samples existed from active disease and from after recovery. The recovered cohort had a median age of roughly 35 years, compared with around 70 years in the active-infection cohort.

Summary of the overall study and its limitations: TRB repertoires were found to be highly clonal in active COVID-19, whereas diversity and richness at recovery were found to rise above healthy donor levels. The cohort was considered too small to assess HLA contributions to COVID-19 susceptibility or severity. A total of some 2,000 exclusive TCR clusters, including 31 low-pGen clusters, were found in the recovered cohort. It was stated that prospective validation of the reported TCR clusters was required before the clusters could be put to clinical use. Specific T cell subsets (CD4+/Treg/CD8+) and sorted SARS-CoV-2-responsive or tetramer+ T cells had not yet been sequenced, and the corresponding sequencing experiments were ongoing. Blood samples from mildly ill patients during symptoms and early samples from severe cases were scarce. Patients with COVID-19 were reported to show strongly skewed TRBV/TRBJ gene usage.

Sequencing took place on an Illumina MiSeq. TRB rearrangements were amplified by multiplex PCR with BIOMED2 TRB-A/B primer pools. Illumina-compatible adapters and 7-nucleotide sample barcodes were attached to the amplicons in two consecutive PCRs. Phusion HS II polymerase was used for all library PCRs. Amplicons were purified from gel with the NucleoSpin Gel and PCR Clean-up kit, quantified on Qubit, and pooled at 3 to 5 nM. Before Illumina next-generation sequencing, the quality of the amplicon pool was assessed on an Agilent 2100 Bioanalyzer. In the authors' own workflow: Annotation of TRB rearrangements was performed with MiXCR 3.0.8 using the default MiXCR reference library. Non-productive reads and sequences with fewer than 2 reads were removed, and every unique CDR3 nucleotide sequence was treated as one clone. Clonality, diversity, richness and V-J gene usage were computed in R 3.5.1. GLIPH2 was used to cluster TCRs by CDR3 similarity, and OLGA was used to calculate generation probabilities. GLIPH2 clusters were kept only if they contained at least four unique TCR clonotypes found in at least three individuals. The public sequencing data were trimmed at Q25 with fastp and processed into clonotypes with MiXCR by TCRdb, which kept only in-frame beta chains. Entries that share a CDR3 protein sequence are merged under the most common genes and DNA. The V and J calls were not made by the authors but by TCRdb's processing. For this sample the table gives some 8,700 distinct CDR3 sequences, of which roughly 31% were detected only once. The leading ten clones occupy about 5.5% of the sample.

As encoded in the germline V gene, CDR1 is ENHRY while CDR2 is SYGVKD. The CDR3 runs 13 residues from the cysteine to the phenylalanine. The only DNA kept is the CDR3, 39 bases in frame from the first base. The junction shows trimming of 7 bases on V and 5 bases on J, and the gene matches do not reach 4 bases of it. This chain is built from TRBV10-3 and TRBJ1-5, and TRBD1 aligns with 8 junction nucleotides. The sequenced sample was blood. The sequence was obtained from a human donor who had recovered from COVID-19. The CDR3 reads as follows: CAIKTGADQPQHF. The base sequence is TGTGCCATCAAGACAGGGGCGGATCAGCCCCAGCATTTT.